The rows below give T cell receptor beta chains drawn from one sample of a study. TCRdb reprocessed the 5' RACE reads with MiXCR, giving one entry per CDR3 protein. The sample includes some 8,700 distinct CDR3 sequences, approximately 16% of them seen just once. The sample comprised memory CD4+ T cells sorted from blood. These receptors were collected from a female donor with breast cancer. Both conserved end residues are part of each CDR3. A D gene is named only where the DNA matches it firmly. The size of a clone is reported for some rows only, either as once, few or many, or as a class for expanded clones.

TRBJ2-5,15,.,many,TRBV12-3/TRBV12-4,TGTGCCAGCAGTTTCGTCGGGTTAGGCGGAGAGACCCAGTACTTC,CASSFVGLGGETQYF
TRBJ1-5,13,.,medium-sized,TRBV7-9,TGTGCCAGCAGCTTAGAAAGCAATCAGCCCCAGCATTTT,CASSLESNQPQHF
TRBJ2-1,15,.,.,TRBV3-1,TGTGCCAGCAGCCAAAATCAGGGGACATACAATGAGCAGTTCTTC,CASSQNQGTYNEQFF
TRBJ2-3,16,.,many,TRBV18,TGTGCCAGCTCACGATCGGCTAGCAGAGGGGAACATACGCAGTATTTT,CASSRSASRGEHTQYF
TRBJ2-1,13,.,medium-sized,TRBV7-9,TGTGCCAGCAGCTTAGGTAGTATCGGTGAGCAGTTCTTC,CASSLGSIGEQFF
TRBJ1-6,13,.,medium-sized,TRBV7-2,TGTGCCAGCAGGGATACCGTCGGGTCACCCCTCCACTTT,CASRDTVGSPLHF
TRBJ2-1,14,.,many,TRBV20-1,TGCAGTGCTAGAGTGCCGGGACTGCACAATGAGCAGTTCTTC,CSARVPGLHNEQFF
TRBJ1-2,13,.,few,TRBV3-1,TGTGCCAGCAGCCGGTCGAGTAACTATGGCTACACCTTC,CASSRSSNYGYTF
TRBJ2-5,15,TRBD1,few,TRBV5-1,TGCGCCAGCAGAGAACAGGGGGCGCTTGCGGAGACCCAGTACTTC,CASREQGALAETQYF
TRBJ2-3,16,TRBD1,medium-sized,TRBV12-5,TGTGCTAGTGGTTACCCCACAGGGGGACACACAGATACGCAGTATTTT,CASGYPTGGHTDTQYF
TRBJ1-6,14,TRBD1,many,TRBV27,TGTGCCAGCAGCATCGGGGGGCAGGGGGCACCCCTCCACTTT,CASSIGGQGAPLHF
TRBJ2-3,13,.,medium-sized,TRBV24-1,TGTGCCACCAGTGATGGGTCATCAGATACGCAGTATTTT,CATSDGSSDTQYF
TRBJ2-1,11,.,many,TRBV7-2,TGTGCCAGCTACGACTCCAATGAGCAGTTCTTC,CASYDSNEQFF
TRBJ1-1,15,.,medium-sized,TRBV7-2,TGTGCCAGCAGCACCCGGACCGCTTTGAACACTGAAGCTTTCTTT,CASSTRTALNTEAFF
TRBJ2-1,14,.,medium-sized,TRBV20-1,TGCAGTGCTAGAGCCCCGAGCCCGCGGGATGAGCAGTTCTTC,CSARAPSPRDEQFF
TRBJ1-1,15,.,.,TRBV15,TGTGCCACCAGCAGAGATAAGGGGGGCCAGGCTGAAGTTTTCTTT,CATSRDKGGQAEVFF
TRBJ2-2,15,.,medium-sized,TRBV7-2,TGTGCCAGCAGCCCGACGGGGCTTCCCAGCGGGGAGCTGTTTTTT,CASSPTGLPSGELFF
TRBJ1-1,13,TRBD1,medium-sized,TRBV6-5,TGTGCCAGCAGTTATAAACAGGGGGCCTCAGCTTTCTTT,CASSYKQGASAFF
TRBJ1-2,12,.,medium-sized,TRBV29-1,TGCAGCGTTGAGGAGGGACGCTATGGCTACACCTTC,CSVEEGRYGYTF
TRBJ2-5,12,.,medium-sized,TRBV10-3,TGTGCCACCGGACCAGAGCCGGAGACCCAGTACTTC,CATGPEPETQYF
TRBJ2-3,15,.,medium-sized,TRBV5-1,TGCGCCAGCAGCCCTCGTTTAGGGAGCACAGATACGCAGTATTTT,CASSPRLGSTDTQYF
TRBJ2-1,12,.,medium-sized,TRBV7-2,TGTGCCAGCAGCTTCTTGATCGGTGAGCAGTTCTTC,CASSFLIGEQFF
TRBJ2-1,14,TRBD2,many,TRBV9,TGTGCCAGCAGCGTCACTAGCGGTTACAATGAGCAGTTCTTC,CASSVTSGYNEQFF
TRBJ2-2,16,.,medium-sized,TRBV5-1,TGCGCCAGCAGCTTGATCGGGGTGTCGGTTACCGGGGAGCTGTTTTTT,CASSLIGVSVTGELFF
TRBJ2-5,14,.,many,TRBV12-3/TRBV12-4,TGTGCCAGCAGTTTACCGGGGACCCAAGAGACCCAGTACTTC,CASSLPGTQETQYF
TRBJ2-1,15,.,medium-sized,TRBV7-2,TGTGCCAGCAGCTTAGCGGGAGCCACCTACAATGAGCAGTTCTTC,CASSLAGATYNEQFF